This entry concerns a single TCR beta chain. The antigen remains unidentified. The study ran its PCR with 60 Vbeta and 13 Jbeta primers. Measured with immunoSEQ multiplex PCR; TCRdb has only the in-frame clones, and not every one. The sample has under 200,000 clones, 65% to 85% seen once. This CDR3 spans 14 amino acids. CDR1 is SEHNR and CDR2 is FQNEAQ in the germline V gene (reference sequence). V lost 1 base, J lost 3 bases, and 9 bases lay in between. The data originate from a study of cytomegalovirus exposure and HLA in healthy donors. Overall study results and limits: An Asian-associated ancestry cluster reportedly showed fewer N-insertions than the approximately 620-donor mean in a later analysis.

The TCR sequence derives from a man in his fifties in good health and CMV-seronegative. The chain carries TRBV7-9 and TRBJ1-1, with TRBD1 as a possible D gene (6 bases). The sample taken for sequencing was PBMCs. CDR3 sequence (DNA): TGTGCCAGCAGCTTAGGGACAGAATACACTGAAGCTTTCTTT. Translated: CASSLGTEYTEAFF.